This passage covers 7 T cell receptor beta chains from one sample sequenced in a study of shared clonotypes between healthy human individuals. Generated by immunoSEQ multiplex PCR, the TCRdb table keeps only in-frame clones and is missing some. In the table there are about half a million clones, approximately 78% of which are singletons. The sample consisted of PBMCs. These receptors came from a woman aged 35 to 49 in good health. Some clones in this sample may be carry-over from other donors' samples.

V and J are TRBV7-6 and TRBJ2-1, with D possibly TRBD2 on 5 matching bases. CDR1 is SGHVS, CDR2 FNYEAQ, per germline. This CDR3 is built from 16 residues. Trimming cost V 1 base and J 0 bases, with 10 bases left between them. The CDR3 region is CASSLGGIYSYNEQFF. The DNA of the CDR3 is TGTGCCAGCAGCTTAGGAGGGATCTACTCCTACAATGAGCAGTTCTTC.

V is TRBV2 and J is TRBJ2-2, with TRBD1 matching over 10 bases. Germline loops: CDR1 SNHLY, CDR2 FYNNEI. This CDR3 has 18 residues. J gave up 6 bases and V 10 bases, and 20 bases lay outside the gene matches. The DNA of the CDR3 is TGTGCCACCCTGACTCAAGACAGGGGGCGCGGGCGAGCCGGGGAGCTGTTTTTT. It translates to CATLTQDRGRGRAGELFF.

This clone was observed once. The chain employs TRBV5-1 and TRBJ1-2; D perhaps matches TRBD1 (6 bases). With 0 bases removed from V and 3 bases from J, the gap between germline ends came to 9 bases. The CDR3 totals 14 residues. The germline CDR1 and CDR2 sequences are SGHRS and YFSETQ. The CDR3 loop is CASSLEQGDYGYTF. The CDR3 DNA follows: TGCGCCAGCAGCTTGGAACAGGGAGACTATGGCTACACCTTC.

Comment on this clone: Lacking the conserved final phenylalanine or tryptophan, this CDR3 likely reflects a read error. The chain links TRBV2 to TRBJ1-2; D is ambiguous. V was cut by 2 bases and J by 8 bases, with 15 bases left in between. This CDR3 has 14 residues. Per germline, CDR1 SNHLY and CDR2 FYNNEI. The CDR3 DNA follows: TGTGCCAGCAGTGAATCGACATCGAGAGGGGGCTACACCCTC. It yields the protein CASSESTSRGGYTL.

Remarks on this clone: In the same sample, other DNA sequences code for this CDR3. The chain recombines TRBV27 with TRBJ2-5; D is undetermined. The CDR3 runs to 10 residues. Germline CDR1 is MNHEY and CDR2 is SMNVEV (reference sequence). The germline V and J ends were trimmed by 8 bases and 5 bases, with 6 bases remaining between them. CDR3 loop: CASGRETQYF. In nucleotides, the CDR3 is TGTGCCAGCGGAAGGGAGACCCAGTACTTC.

This sequence joins TRBV28 and TRBJ1-6; perhaps TRBD1 as D (5 bases). V was trimmed by 3 bases and J by 5 bases, leaving 11 bases between them. This CDR3 is 15 amino acids long. Germline CDR1 is MDHEN and CDR2 is SYDVKM. The CDR3 sequence is CASSLGPRDNSPLHF. The CDR3 DNA sequence: TGTGCCAGCAGTTTGGGGCCTCGGGATAATTCACCCCTCCACTTT.

The sample holds a few counts of this clone. The CDR3: CASSYGTANSPLHF. DNA for the CDR3: TGTGCCAGCAGTTACGGGACAGCTAATTCACCCCTCCACTTT. The chain joins TRBV6-5 to TRBJ1-6; 7 bases align to TRBD1. Unmatched junction bases numbered 1, after V lost 2 bases and J lost 6 bases. This CDR3 is 14 amino acids long. CDR1 is MNHEY and CDR2 is SVGAGI in the germline V gene.